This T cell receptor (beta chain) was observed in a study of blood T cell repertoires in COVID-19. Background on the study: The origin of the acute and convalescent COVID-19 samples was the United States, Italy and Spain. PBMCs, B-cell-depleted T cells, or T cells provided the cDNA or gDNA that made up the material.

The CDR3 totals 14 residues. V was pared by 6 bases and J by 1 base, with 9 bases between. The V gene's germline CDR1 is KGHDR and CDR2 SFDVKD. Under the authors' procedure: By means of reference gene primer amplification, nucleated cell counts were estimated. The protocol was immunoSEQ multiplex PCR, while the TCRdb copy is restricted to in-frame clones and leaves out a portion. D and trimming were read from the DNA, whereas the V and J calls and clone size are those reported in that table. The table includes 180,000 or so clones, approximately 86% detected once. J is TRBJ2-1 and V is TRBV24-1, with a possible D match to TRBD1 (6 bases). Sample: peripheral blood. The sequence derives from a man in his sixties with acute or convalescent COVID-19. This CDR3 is CATSTGKSYNEQFF. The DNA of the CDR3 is TGTGCCACCAGTACAGGGAAGTCCTACAATGAGCAGTTCTTC.